This entry features one TCR beta chain sequence. The data derive from a study of T cells in Graves' hyperthyroidism and ophthalmopathy. TCR beta CDR3 sequences were amplified from RNA transcripts. The HTBI primer set served for first-round RT-PCR of the TCR CDR3. TCRdb recomputed calls from the multiplex PCR reads with MiXCR, one row per CDR3 protein. Among some 500,000 distinct CDR3 sequences listed, approximately 14% were seen once. CDR1 SGDLS and CDR2 YYNGEE come from the germline V gene. With V trimmed by 0 bases and J by 1 base, 6 bases remained unmatched. The CDR3 contains 18 residues. V usage is TRBV9 and J usage is TRBJ2-7, with 14 bases that match TRBD2. The source of this sequence is a woman aged 18-30 years with Graves' hyperthyroidism. Specimen: blood. The CDR3 reads CASSVGGTSGSGSYEQYF. DNA for the CDR3: TGTGCCAGCAGCGTAGGGGGGACTAGCGGGAGTGGTTCCTACGAGCAGTACTTC.